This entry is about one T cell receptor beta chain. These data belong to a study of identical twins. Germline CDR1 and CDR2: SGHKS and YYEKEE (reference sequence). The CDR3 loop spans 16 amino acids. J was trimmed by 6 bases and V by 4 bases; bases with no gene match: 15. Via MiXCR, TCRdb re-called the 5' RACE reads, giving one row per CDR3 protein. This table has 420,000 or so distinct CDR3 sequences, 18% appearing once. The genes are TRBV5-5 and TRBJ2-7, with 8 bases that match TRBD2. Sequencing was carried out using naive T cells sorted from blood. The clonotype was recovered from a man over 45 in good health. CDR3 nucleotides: TGTGCCAGCAGCCCCTCGGCTAGCGGGTTACATTCCGAGCAGTACTTC. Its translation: CASSPSASGLHSEQYF.